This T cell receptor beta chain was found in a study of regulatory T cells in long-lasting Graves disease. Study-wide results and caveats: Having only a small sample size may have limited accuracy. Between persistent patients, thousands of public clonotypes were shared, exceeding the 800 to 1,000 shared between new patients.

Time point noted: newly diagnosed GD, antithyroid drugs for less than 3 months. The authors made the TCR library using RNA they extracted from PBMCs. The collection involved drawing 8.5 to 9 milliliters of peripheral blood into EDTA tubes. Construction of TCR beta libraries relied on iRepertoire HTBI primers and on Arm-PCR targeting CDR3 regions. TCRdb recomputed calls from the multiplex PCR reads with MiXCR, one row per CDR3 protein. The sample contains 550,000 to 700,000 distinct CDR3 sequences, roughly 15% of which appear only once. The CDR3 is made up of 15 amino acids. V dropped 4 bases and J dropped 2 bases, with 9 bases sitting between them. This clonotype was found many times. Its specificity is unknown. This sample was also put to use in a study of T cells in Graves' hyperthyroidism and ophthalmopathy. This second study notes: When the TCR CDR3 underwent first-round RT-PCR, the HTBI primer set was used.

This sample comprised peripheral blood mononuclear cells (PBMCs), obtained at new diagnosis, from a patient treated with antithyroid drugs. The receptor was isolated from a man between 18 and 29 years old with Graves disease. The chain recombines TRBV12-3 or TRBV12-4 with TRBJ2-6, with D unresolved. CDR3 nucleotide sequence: TGTGCCAGCAGTTCCGAGCTGGCTGGGGCCAACGTCCTGACTTTC. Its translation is CASSSELAGANVLTF.